These T cell receptor beta chains were read from a single sample in a study of blood T cell repertoires in COVID-19. Profiled with immunoSEQ multiplex PCR; TCRdb holds only in-frame clones, not every one. Among about 180,000 clones listed, 80% to 90% were seen once. Sequenced material: peripheral blood. The receptors stem from a man between 65 and 85 years old with active or convalescent COVID-19. Each CDR3 is given with its conserved first and last residue. The order of the fields is V gene, J gene, clone size, D gene, CDR3 DNA, CDR3 protein. A D gene is named only where the DNA matches it firmly. Where a row states a size, it is once, few, many or the class of an expanded clone; other rows omit it.

>TRBV5-4|TRBJ2-1|NA|TRBD2
TGTGCCAGCAGCCTAGCGGGAGGGCCGTTAGATGAGCAGTTCTTC
CASSLAGGPLDEQFF
>TRBV6-2/TRBV6-3|TRBJ1-2|NA|TRBD1
TGTGCCAGCAGTTACCGCCAGACAGGGGTCCCCTATGGCTACACCTTC
CASSYRQTGVPYGYTF
>TRBV7-8|TRBJ1-2|NA|TRBD1
TGTGCCAGCAGCTCCCAGACAGGGGGGAACTATGGCTACACCTTC
CASSSQTGGNYGYTF
>TRBV28|TRBJ1-2|NA|NA
TGTGCCAGCAGTCCCCCCGGGGGGGTCGGCTACACCTTC
CASSPPGGVGYTF
>TRBV2|TRBJ1-4|NA|NA
TGTGCCAGCAGTTCAGGACAGTCGTGGACTAATGAAAAACTGTTTTTT
CASSSGQSWTNEKLFF
>TRBV30|TRBJ1-2|few|TRBD1
TGTGCCTGGAGTGTACACAGGGGATATGGCTACACCTTC
CAWSVHRGYGYTF
>TRBV12-3/TRBV12-4|TRBJ1-3|NA|NA
TGTGCCAGCAGTTTAGGTAGCGGAAACACCATATATTTT
CASSLGSGNTIYF
>TRBV6-5|TRBJ1-2|NA|TRBD1
TGTGCCAGCAGTTACTCTGGGACAGGGGGCAGCTATGGCTACACCTTC
CASSYSGTGGSYGYTF
>TRBV6-5|TRBJ1-5|many|NA
TGTGCCAGCAGCGGGTCTCCCCTTAGCAATCAGCCCCAGCATTTT
CASSGSPLSNQPQHF
>TRBV24-1|TRBJ2-1|once|TRBD1
TGTGCCACCAGTGATTCCCTGACAGGGGATGAGCAGTTCTTC
CATSDSLTGDEQFF
>TRBV19|TRBJ2-1|NA|NA
TGTGCCAGTAGTATAGTTGGCCCAGCAGGCTATGAGCAGTTCTTC
CASSIVGPAGYEQFF
>TRBV7-9|TRBJ1-1|NA|NA
TGTGCCAGCAGCCCGTACACCAACACTGAAGCTTTCTTT
CASSPYTNTEAFF
>TRBV7-6|TRBJ1-1|NA|NA
TGTGCCAGCAGCTTATCCCTGGGGCTACAGAGTGAAGCTTTCTTT
CASSLSLGLQSEAFF
>TRBV11-2|TRBJ2-2|NA|NA
TGTGCCAGCAGCAAGCAACTGGGGGGTGTAACAGCCGGGGAGCTGTTTTTT
CASSKQLGGVTAGELFF
>TRBV5-1|TRBJ2-7|NA|NA
TGCGCCAGCAGCTCCGGACAGACGGAGGACGAGCAGTACTTC
CASSSGQTEDEQYF
>TRBV5-1|TRBJ2-2|once|NA
TGCGCCAGCAGCTTTGGCCAAGTGGCGGGCACCGGGGAGCTGTTTTTT
CASSFGQVAGTGELFF
>TRBV27|TRBJ1-1|NA|NA
TGTGCCAGCAGTTTGTATGAGTTCACTGAAGCTTTCTTT
CASSLYEFTEAFF
>TRBV24-1|TRBJ1-5|once|TRBD1
TGTGCCACCAGTTCGGACAGGTATAATCAGCCCCAGCATTTT
CATSSDRYNQPQHF
>TRBV7-2|TRBJ2-7|once|NA
TGTGCCAGCAGCTTAGGGGCCCTGCAGTACTTC
CASSLGALQYF
>TRBV5-1|TRBJ2-1|NA|TRBD1
TGCGCCAGCAGCTTGGCGACAGGGGGGTGGCAAGGTGAGCAGTTCTTC
CASSLATGGWQGEQFF
>TRBV27|TRBJ1-4|NA|NA
TGTGCCAGCAGTCTACGTCAGGTCCAGGGAAAACTGTTTTTT
CASSLRQVQGKLFF
>TRBV7-2|TRBJ1-2|NA|NA
TGTGCCAGCAGCTTAGATGGCAGGATCCGCGGCTACACCTTC
CASSLDGRIRGYTF
>TRBV19|TRBJ2-5|NA|TRBD1
TGTGCCAGTAGTATAGAATCTCGGGACAGGGGGCGAGAGACCCAGTACTTC
CASSIESRDRGRETQYF
>TRBV6-5|TRBJ1-4|NA|TRBD1
TGTGCCAGCAGTTTAGACAGGGTAAACGAAAAACTGTTTTTT
CASSLDRVNEKLFF
>TRBV6-5|TRBJ2-7|NA|NA
TGTGCCAGCATGGGGTCGCGGGTCTCCTACGAGCAGTACTTC
CASMGSRVSYEQYF
>TRBV7-8|TRBJ1-2|NA|NA
TGTGCCAGCAGCCCCCAACGGGTGGGCTACACCTTC
CASSPQRVGYTF
>TRBV19|TRBJ2-2|NA|NA
TGTGCCAGTAGTAGAGAAATAGGCTCGCGGGGAGCCGGGGAGCTGTTTTTT
CASSREIGSRGAGELFF
>TRBV28|TRBJ2-7|NA|TRBD1
TGTGCCACCCGACAGGGGGGGTACGAGCAGTACTTC
CATRQGGYEQYF
>TRBV11-2|TRBJ2-1|NA|NA
TGTGCCAGCAGCTCTCCGGCAGGGGCGAAGTTCTTC
CASSSPAGAKFF
>TRBV18|TRBJ2-3|NA|NA
TGTGCCAGCTCACCTAGACTGCAAAACACAGATACGCAGTATTTT
CASSPRLQNTDTQYF
>TRBV18|TRBJ2-2|NA|NA
TGTGCCAGCTCGCTTACTAGCAGTTCGAACACCGGGGAGCTGTTTTTT
CASSLTSSSNTGELFF
>TRBV11-2|TRBJ2-7|NA|TRBD2
TGTGCCAGCTCCCCGGGACTAGCGGAGGTAGCCTTC
CASSPGLAEVAF
>TRBV5-1|TRBJ2-2|NA|NA
TGCGCCAGCAGCTTCACTCCGGGACAGAACACCGGGGAGCTGTTTTTT
CASSFTPGQNTGELFF
>TRBV28|TRBJ1-4|NA|TRBD1
TGTGCCAGCAGTCCGACAGGGGGCGCTAATGAAAAACTGTTTTTT
CASSPTGGANEKLFF
>TRBV19|TRBJ1-5|NA|TRBD1
TGTGCCAGTAGTACGGACAGGGCTAGACAGCCCCAGCATTTT
CASSTDRARQPQHF
>TRBV30|TRBJ1-1|NA|NA
TGTGCCTCCTCTCTCGGTGGGGCTAACACTGAAGCTTTCTTT
CASSLGGANTEAFF
>TRBV5-4|TRBJ2-3|NA|NA
TGTGCCAGCAGCCCCAGAAGACGGACAACAGATACGCAGTATTTT
CASSPRRRTTDTQYF
>TRBV7-2|TRBJ2-5|NA|NA
TGTGCCAGCAGCTTAGGGACTCACCAAGAGACCCAGTACTTC
CASSLGTHQETQYF
>TRBV7-7|TRBJ2-1|NA|TRBD2
TGTGCTAGCAGCTTAGGATCTAGCGGTTACAATGAGCAGTTCTTC
CASSLGSSGYNEQFF
>TRBV6-1|TRBJ1-4|NA|NA
TGTGCCAGCAGTGAACAGGTTCCACCAAATGAAAAACTGTTTTTT
CASSEQVPPNEKLFF
>TRBV5-1|TRBJ1-4|few|NA
TGCGCCAGCAGCTCGGAACAGGGCGTAAAACTGTTTTTT
CASSSEQGVKLFF
>TRBV7-2|TRBJ1-3|NA|NA
TGTGCCAGCAGCCCACGGGACACTTACTCTGGAAACACCATATATTTT
CASSPRDTYSGNTIYF
>TRBV5-1|TRBJ2-5|NA|TRBD2
TGCGCCAGCAGCGCGGGAGGGGAAGAGACCCAGTACTTC
CASSAGGEETQYF
>TRBV28|TRBJ2-1|NA|NA
TGTGCCAGCGGCCCTAGGTTCTATGAGCAGTTCTTC
CASGPRFYEQFF
>TRBV27|TRBJ2-1|once|TRBD2
TGTGCCAGCACCTTAGCGGGAGGGCCCTACAATGAGCAGTTCTTC
CASTLAGGPYNEQFF
>TRBV9|TRBJ1-1|NA|NA
TGTGCCAGCAGCCCTGGCGGGGGTCGGAACACTGAAGCTTTCTTT
CASSPGGGRNTEAFF
>TRBV19|TRBJ1-1|NA|NA
TGTGCCAGTAGTATCCAGACTGGGACTGAAGCTTTCTTT
CASSIQTGTEAFF
>TRBV6-5|TRBJ1-1|NA|TRBD1
TGTGCCAGCAGTTACCACGTGGGGACAGGGGCCCCTGAAGCTTTCTTT
CASSYHVGTGAPEAFF
>TRBV19|TRBJ1-1|NA|NA
TGTGCCAGTAGCCAACAGGCTCTCGGGACTGAAGCTTTCTTT
CASSQQALGTEAFF
>TRBV28|TRBJ1-4|once|NA
TGTGCCAGCAGTTTAGCTGGGCAGGGAAGAGTTTTT
CASSLAGQGRVF
>TRBV12-5|TRBJ1-1|NA|TRBD1
TGTGCTAGTGGTCCCGACAGGGGGGGTACTGAAGCTTTCTTT
CASGPDRGGTEAFF
>TRBV29-1|TRBJ1-2|NA|TRBD1
TGCAGCGTTGGCAGGGGGAACTATGGCTACACCTTC
CSVGRGNYGYTF
>TRBV5-1|TRBJ1-4|NA|TRBD1
TGCGCCAGCAGCCCAACACAGGGGGAAAAACTGTTTTTT
CASSPTQGEKLFF
>TRBV19|TRBJ2-7|NA|NA
TGTGCCAGTAGTACCTCCTCCACAGGGAGAGAGCAGTACTTC
CASSTSSTGREQYF
>TRBV2|TRBJ2-1|once|NA
TGTGCCAGCGCTGCCATCCGGTCCTACAATGAGCAGTTCTTC
CASAAIRSYNEQFF